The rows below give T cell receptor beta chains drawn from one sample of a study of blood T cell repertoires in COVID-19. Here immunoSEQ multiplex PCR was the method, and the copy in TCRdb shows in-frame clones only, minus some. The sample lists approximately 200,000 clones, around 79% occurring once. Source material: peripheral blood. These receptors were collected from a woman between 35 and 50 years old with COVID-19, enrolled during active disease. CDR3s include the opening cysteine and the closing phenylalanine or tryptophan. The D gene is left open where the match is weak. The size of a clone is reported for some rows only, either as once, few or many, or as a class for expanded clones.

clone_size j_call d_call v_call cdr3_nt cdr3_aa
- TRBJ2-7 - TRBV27 TGTGCCAGCAGTTTGGCGGGAACCTACGAGCAGTACTTC CASSLAGTYEQYF
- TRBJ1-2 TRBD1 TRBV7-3 TGTGCCAGCAGCCCTCAGGGGGGTGGCTACACCTTC CASSPQGGGYTF
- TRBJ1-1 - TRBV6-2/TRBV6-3 TGTGCCAGCAGTTTGGGGCTCCGGGCTTTCTTT CASSLGLRAFF
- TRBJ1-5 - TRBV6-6 TGTGCCAGCAGTAGAGGGCAGGATCTCCAGCCCCAGCATTTT CASSRGQDLQPQHF
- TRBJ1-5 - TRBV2 TGTGCCAGCAGTCCGGACAGACCGGCTAGCAATCAGCCCCAGCATTTT CASSPDRPASNQPQHF
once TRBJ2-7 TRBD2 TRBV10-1 TGCGCCAGCGTAGCGGGGGCAACCTACGAGCAGTACTTC CASVAGATYEQYF
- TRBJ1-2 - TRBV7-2 TGTGCCAGCGCCACGGGTCAAGGGGCGCTTGGCTACACCTTC CASATGQGALGYTF
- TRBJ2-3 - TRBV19 TGTGCCAGTAGAATCGTCCTCGGGGGAGATACGCAGTATTTT CASRIVLGGDTQYF
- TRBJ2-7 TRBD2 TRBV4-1 TGCGCCAGCAGCCACCCGGGACTAGCTGACTACGAGCAGTACTTC CASSHPGLADYEQYF
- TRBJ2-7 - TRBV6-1 TGTGCCAGCAGTGAAGCAGGTAGCGGAAGCTACGAGCAGTACTTC CASSEAGSGSYEQYF
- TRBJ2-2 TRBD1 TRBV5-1 TGCGCCAGCAACTTAAACCCCCGGGACAGCGGAACCGGGGAGCTGTTTTTT CASNLNPRDSGTGELFF
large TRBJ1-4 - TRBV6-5 TGTGCCAGCAGTCTCCTGGACAGCTCGGGTGAAAAACTGTTTTTT CASSLLDSSGEKLFF
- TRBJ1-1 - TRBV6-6 TGTGCCAGCAGTTACTTGGCAGATTCTAACACTGAAGCTTTCTTT CASSYLADSNTEAFF
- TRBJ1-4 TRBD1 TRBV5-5 TGTGCCAGCAGCTGGAGGACAGGGACAGGTCTTGAAAAACTGTTTTTT CASSWRTGTGLEKLFF
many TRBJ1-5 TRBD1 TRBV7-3 TGTGCCAGCAGCGCCTGGGAGAGGACAGGTGATAATCAGCCCCAGCATTTT CASSAWERTGDNQPQHF
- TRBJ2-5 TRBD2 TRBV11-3 TGTGCCAGCAGCCCAGGACTAGCGGGGAGAGAGACCCAGTACTTC CASSPGLAGRETQYF
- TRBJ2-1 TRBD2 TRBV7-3 TGTGCCAGCAGCTTACGGGGGGGATCCTACAATGAGCAGTTCTTC CASSLRGGSYNEQFF
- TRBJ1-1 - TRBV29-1 TGCAGCTCCCGGGAGGTCCCGAACACTGAAGCTTTCTTT CSSREVPNTEAFF
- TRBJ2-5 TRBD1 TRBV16 TGTGCCAGCAGCCTCGGACAGGGAGTAGAGACCCAGTACTTC CASSLGQGVETQYF
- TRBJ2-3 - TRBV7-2 TGTGCCAGCAGCTTAGCGGGGCGGGGGCAGACAGATACGCAGTATTTT CASSLAGRGQTDTQYF
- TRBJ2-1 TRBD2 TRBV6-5 TGTGCCAGCAACCCAGCGGGAGGGTTCTACAATGAGCAGTTCTTC CASNPAGGFYNEQFF
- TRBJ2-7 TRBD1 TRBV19 TGTGCCAGTAGTATTCACCTAGGGACAGGGCACTACGAGCAGTACTTC CASSIHLGTGHYEQYF
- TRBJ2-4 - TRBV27 TGTGCCAGCAGTTTTAGGGGTCAGACAAACATTCAGTACTTC CASSFRGQTNIQYF
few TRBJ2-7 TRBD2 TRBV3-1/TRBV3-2 TGTGCCAGCAGCCATGACTCTAGCGGGAGGAATTACGAGCAGTACTTC CASSHDSSGRNYEQYF
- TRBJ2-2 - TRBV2 TGTGCCACCCTTATAAGCCCGCTCGGGGAGCTGTTTTTT CATLISPLGELFF
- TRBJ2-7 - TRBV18 TGTGCCAGCTCACCCTCACAGGAAAAAGGGCAGTACTTC CASSPSQEKGQYF
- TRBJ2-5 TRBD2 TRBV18 TGTGCCAGCTCTCGCCTAGCGGGAGGTTTGGAGACCCAGTACTTC CASSRLAGGLETQYF
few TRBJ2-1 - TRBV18 TGTGCCAGCTCGCGTGACTCATCCGGCTACAATGAGCAGTTCTTC CASSRDSSGYNEQFF
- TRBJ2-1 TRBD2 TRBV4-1 TGCGCCAGCAGCCAAGCGGGGGGGTGGGACAATGAGCAGTTCTTC CASSQAGGWDNEQFF
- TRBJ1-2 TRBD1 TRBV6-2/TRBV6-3 TGTGCCAGCAGTAACTCAAGGAACCCGGGACAGTCTAACTATGGCTACACCTTC CASSNSRNPGQSNYGYTF
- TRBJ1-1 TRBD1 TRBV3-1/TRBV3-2 TGTGCCAGCAGCTTCCCAGGGGGCGCGTCTACTGAAGCTTTCTTT CASSFPGGASTEAFF
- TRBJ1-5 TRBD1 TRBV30 TGTGCCTGGAGTCGAGTTAAGACAGGGGATAGCAATCAGCCCCAGCATTTT CAWSRVKTGDSNQPQHF
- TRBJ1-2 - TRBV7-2 TGTGCCAGCAGCTTAGCGCCCGACTCATACTATGGCTACACCTTC CASSLAPDSYYGYTF
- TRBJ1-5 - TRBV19 TGTGCCAGTACCCCAGGGGCTAATCAGCCCCAGCATTTT CASTPGANQPQHF
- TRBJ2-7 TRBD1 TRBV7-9 TGTGCCAGCAGCCCACTCCCGGGCAGGGGGAGTTACGAGCAGTACTTC CASSPLPGRGSYEQYF
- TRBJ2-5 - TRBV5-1 TGCGCCAGCAGCTTGGATCCCGGACAGGAGACCCAGTACTTC CASSLDPGQETQYF
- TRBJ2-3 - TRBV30 TGTGCCTGGAGTCGGACACAAGATACGCAGTATTTT CAWSRTQDTQYF
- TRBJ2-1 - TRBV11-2 TGTGCCAGCAGCGATACCGTCAGGGTCAATGAGCAGTTCTTC CASSDTVRVNEQFF
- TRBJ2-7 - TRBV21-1 TGTGCCAGCAGCAACCCCAGGGGGACTAGCGGGATTTCCTACGAGCAGTACTTC CASSNPRGTSGISYEQYF
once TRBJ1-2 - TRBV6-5 TGTGCCAGCAGACCAGGGTGGGCCTCGTATGGCTACACCTTC CASRPGWASYGYTF
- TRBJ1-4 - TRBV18 TGTGCCAGCTCACCCCCCGTAGGTGGAGGCTCGGATGAAAAACTGTTTTTT CASSPPVGGGSDEKLFF
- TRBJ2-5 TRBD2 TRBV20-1 TGCAGTGCTAGTCCTTTAGCTAGCGGGAGTCAAGAGACCCAGTACTTC CSASPLASGSQETQYF
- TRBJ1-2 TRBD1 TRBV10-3 TGTGCCATCACCGGGACAGAGGCGGGCTACACCTTC CAITGTEAGYTF
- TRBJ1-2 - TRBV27 TGTGCCAGCAGGACCAAACAGGGCCCTAACTATGGCTACACCTTC CASRTKQGPNYGYTF
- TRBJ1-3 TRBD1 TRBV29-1 TGCAGCGTCGGCGCAGGGGGCCCTGGAAACACCATATATTTT CSVGAGGPGNTIYF
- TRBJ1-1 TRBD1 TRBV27 TGTGCCAGCAGTTCCCCCCAGGGGGCGAGCACTGAAGCTTTCTTT CASSSPQGASTEAFF
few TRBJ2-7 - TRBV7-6 TGTGCCAGCAGCTCGAGTCGGGACACCTCCTACGAGCAGTACTTC CASSSSRDTSYEQYF
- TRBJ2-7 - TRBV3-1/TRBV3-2 TGTGCCAGCAGCCAACTGCGGGCCGCCGAGCAGTACTTC CASSQLRAAEQYF
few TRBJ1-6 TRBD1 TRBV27 TGTGCCAGCAGTCCACGACAGGGTTCCTCCTATAATTCACCCCTCCACTTT CASSPRQGSSYNSPLHF
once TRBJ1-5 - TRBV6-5 TGTGCCAGCAGTCCCACGAGGCCAGGGCATCAGCCCCAGCATTTT CASSPTRPGHQPQHF
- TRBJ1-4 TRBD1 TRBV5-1 TGCGCCAGCAGCTCCCAGGGGGGCCCCTATGAAAAACTGTTTTTT CASSSQGGPYEKLFF
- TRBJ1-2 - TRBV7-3 TGTGCCAGCAGCTTGGACATCCGCTATGGCTACACCTTC CASSLDIRYGYTF
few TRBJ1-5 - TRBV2 TGTGCCAGCAGTGAGGATAACAGTAGCAATCAGCCCCAGCATTTT CASSEDNSSNQPQHF
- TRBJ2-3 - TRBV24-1 TGTGCCACCAGTGATACTACCGGGACATTCAACACAGATACGCAGTATTTT CATSDTTGTFNTDTQYF
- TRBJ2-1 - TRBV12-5 TGTGCTAGTGGTTTGGAGAGCTCCTACAATGAGCAGTTCTTC CASGLESSYNEQFF
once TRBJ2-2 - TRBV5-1 TGCGCCAGCAGCCTAACCAGACAGGAGAACACCGGGGAGCTGTTTTTT CASSLTRQENTGELFF
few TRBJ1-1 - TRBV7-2 TGTGCCAGCAGCCTGGTTGGCGGGGATCCGAACACTGAAGCTTTCTTT CASSLVGGDPNTEAFF